This T cell receptor (beta chain) came from a study of post-analysis software for immune sequencing data. As for the study in general: Relapsing-remitting, secondary progressive and progressive-relapsing forms made up the multiple sclerosis disease courses.

Broader study findings: Same-batch samples co-clustered strongly by F measure. Those with multiple sclerosis, the patient group, showed significantly lower normalized Chao1 diversity than controls. With TRBV5-6, TRBV5-1 and TRBV20-1 included, about five TRBV segments were more frequent in patients than in controls.

V was cut by 5 bases and J by 3 bases, with 7 bases left in between. The CDR3 runs 12 residues. In germline, CDR1 is MNHEY, CDR2 SVGEGT. Prepared libraries of TCR beta cDNA carried unique molecular identifiers. From around 1 to 9.1 million T cells, a few hundred thousand cDNA molecules were obtained. TCRdb re-derived calls from the PCR reads in MiXCR, one entry per CDR3 protein. The sample includes about 380,000 distinct CDR3 sequences, about a third of them seen just once. This clonotype was counted only a few times. Its antigen is currently unknown. The specimen sequenced was blood. The clonotype comes from a girl between 10 and 17 years old with multiple sclerosis. The chain joins TRBV6-2 or TRBV6-3 to TRBJ1-2; no definite D call. CDR3 sequence: CASSEPYYGYTF. In nucleotides, the CDR3 is TGTGCCAGCAGTGAGCCGTACTATGGCTACACCTTC.